The 12 T cell receptor beta chains below all came from one sample that was sequenced in a study of radiotherapy plus CTLA-4 blockade in lung cancer. The method was immunoSEQ multiplex PCR; TCRdb's version includes in-frame clones alone and lacks a portion of them. The repertoire holds 30,000 to 35,000 clones, about 81% seen once, with under 30% in the top ten. This sample comprised peripheral blood, obtained from a patient treated with radiotherapy plus ipilimumab. Receptors originate from a human donor with non-small cell lung cancer that progressed on radiotherapy plus ipilimumab.

A remark on this clone: Other DNA sequences in this sample translate to the same CDR3. The chain has TRBV6-6 and TRBJ2-4, with 9 bases lining up with TRBD1. The CDR3 covers 15 residues. Germline CDR1 reads MNHNY; CDR2 reads SVGAGI (reference sequence). J gave up 9 bases and V 5 bases, and 11 bases lay outside the gene matches. The CDR3 DNA is TGTGCCAGCAGTCACCGGGACAGGGCGAGTGGCATTCAGTACTTC. It translates to CASSHRDRASGIQYF.

This chain links TRBV6-4 with TRBJ2-3, with 9 bases lining up with TRBD2. CDR3 length equals 16 residues. V was clipped by 2 bases and J by 1 base; unmatched bases: 4. Germline loops: CDR1 MRHNA, CDR2 SNTAGT. The CDR3 DNA reads TGTGCCAGCAGTGACCGTCCTAGCGGGGGCACAGATACGCAGTATTTT. Translated: CASSDRPSGGTDTQYF.

In this sample, this clone turned up once. The chain joins TRBV5-1 to TRBJ1-6; 11 bases map to TRBD1. The CDR3 runs 16 residues. The V segment lost 3 bases and the J segment 10 bases; nucleotides outside the gene matches: 9. Germline lookup yields CDR1 SGHRS and CDR2 YFSETQ. The CDR3: CASSWTGTGGFSPLHF. The CDR3 DNA follows: TGCGCCAGCAGCTGGACCGGGACAGGGGGTTTCTCACCCCTCCACTTT.

This clone was detected only once. The J gene is TRBJ1-6, the V gene TRBV18; TRBD1 agrees at 9 bases. V shed 3 bases and J 10 bases; nucleotides not matched to a gene: 4. Germline V lookup: CDR1 KGHSH, CDR2 LQKENI. The CDR3 consists of 14 residues. CDR3 sequence (DNA): TGTGCCAGCTCACCGGGGACAGGGAGGTCACCCCTCCACTTT. It is translated as CASSPGTGRSPLHF.

The gene calls are TRBV25-1 and TRBJ2-1; 12 bases are a match to TRBD2. Germline-derived CDR1 and CDR2 are MGHDK and SYGVNS. V shed 0 bases, J shed 6 bases, and the junction held 9 bases outside the gene matches. This CDR3 is 18 amino acids long. CDR3 bases: TGTGCCAGCAGTGAATATCGGCTAGCGGGGGGGCCAAGCAATGAGCAGTTCTTC. It specifies CASSEYRLAGGPSNEQFF.

J is TRBJ2-2 and V is TRBV27, with D tentatively TRBD2 (5 bases). This CDR3 region has 15 residues. V lost 6 bases and J lost 0, with 11 bases in between. Germline V gene lookup returns CDR1 MNHEY and CDR2 SMNVEV (reference sequence). CDR3 sequence reads: CASRRGLANTGELFF. The DNA for the CDR3 is TGTGCCAGCAGAAGAGGGCTGGCGAACACCGGGGAGCTGTTTTTT.

The rearrangement joins TRBV13 to TRBJ2-3, with 9 bases identical to TRBD2. Germline lookup yields CDR1 PRHDT and CDR2 FYEKMQ (reference sequence). V dropped 11 bases and J dropped 3; count of bases not matched to a gene: 12. The CDR3 is 15 residues long. This CDR3 reads CAGSAGGIGTDTQYF. The CDR3 DNA reads as TGTGCCGGATCAGCGGGGGGAATCGGAACAGATACGCAGTATTTT.

The rearrangement links TRBV12-5 to TRBJ2-3; TRBD1 is a possible D gene (6 bases). CDR1 and CDR2 (germline): LGHNT, FRNRAP. The CDR3 length is 15 residues. Trimming cost V 2 bases and J 6 bases, with 15 bases left between them. CDR3 residues: CASGLRLQGRDTQYF. The CDR3 bases are TGTGCTAGTGGTTTGAGGTTACAGGGTCGGGATACGCAGTATTTT.

The chain carries TRBV7-2 and TRBJ2-5, with a tentative D call TRBD1 (5 bases). The CDR3 runs 14 residues. V was shortened by 5 bases and J by 7 bases, with 17 bases between the two germline ends. The germline V gene has CDR1 SGHTA and CDR2 FQGNSA. The CDR3 protein is CASSGDGSQGTQYF. The CDR3 DNA reads as TGTGCCAGCAGCGGAGATGGCTCCCAGGGGACCCAGTACTTC. Drawing the rest from reference TRBV7-2 and TRBJ2-5, the complete variable domain is GAGVSQSPSNKVTEKGKDVELRCDPISGHTALYWYRQSLGQGLEFLIYFQGNSAPDKSGLPSDRFSAERTGGSVSTLTIQRTQQEDSAVYLCASSGDGSQGTQYFGPGTRLLVL.

This sequence joins TRBV27 and TRBJ2-3, with TRBD2 identical over 11 bases. The CDR3 has 14 amino acids. The V segment lost 3 bases and the J segment 6 bases; nucleotides outside the gene matches: 2. Germline CDR1 reads MNHEY; CDR2 reads SMNVEV (reference sequence). CDR3 residues: CASSFSGGEDTQYF. CDR3 nucleotide sequence: TGTGCCAGCAGTTTTAGCGGGGGGGAGGATACGCAGTATTTT.

The genes are TRBV18 and TRBJ2-7; D is perhaps TRBD1 (5 bases). Trimming removed 2 bases at V and 5 bases at J, with 13 bases between. CDR1 and CDR2 from the germline V gene are KGHSH and LQKENI. The CDR3 runs to 14 residues. CDR3 region: CASSPAKGSNEQYF. The CDR3 nucleotides are TGTGCCAGCTCACCAGCGAAGGGGTCCAACGAGCAGTACTTC.

The chain uses TRBV6-6 and TRBJ2-3, with 10 bases lining up with TRBD2. The V segment lost 3 bases and the J segment 1 base; nucleotides outside the gene matches: 1. The CDR3 contains 15 residues. CDR1 is MNHNY and CDR2 is SVGAGI in the germline V gene (reference sequence). In nucleotides, the CDR3 is TGTGCCAGCAGTTATAGCGGGGGGCGCACAGATACGCAGTATTTT. It specifies CASSYSGGRTDTQYF.